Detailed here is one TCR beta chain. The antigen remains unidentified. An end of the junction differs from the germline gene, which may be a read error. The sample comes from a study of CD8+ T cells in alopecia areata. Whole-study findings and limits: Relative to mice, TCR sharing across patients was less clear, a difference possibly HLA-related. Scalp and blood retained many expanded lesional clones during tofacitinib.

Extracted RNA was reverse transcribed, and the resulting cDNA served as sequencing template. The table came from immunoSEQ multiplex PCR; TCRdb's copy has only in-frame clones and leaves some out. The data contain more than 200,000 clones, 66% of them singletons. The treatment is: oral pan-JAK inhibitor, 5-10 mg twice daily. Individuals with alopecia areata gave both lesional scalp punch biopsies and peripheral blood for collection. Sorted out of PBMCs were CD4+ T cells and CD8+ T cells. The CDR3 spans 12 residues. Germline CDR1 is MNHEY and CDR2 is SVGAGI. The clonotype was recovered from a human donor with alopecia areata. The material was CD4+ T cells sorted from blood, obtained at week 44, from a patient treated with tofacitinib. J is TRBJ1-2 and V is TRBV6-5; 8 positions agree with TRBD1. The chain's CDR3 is CASSPGGDRMSF. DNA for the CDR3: TGTGCCAGCAGTCCAGGAGGGGACAGGATGTCTTTC.